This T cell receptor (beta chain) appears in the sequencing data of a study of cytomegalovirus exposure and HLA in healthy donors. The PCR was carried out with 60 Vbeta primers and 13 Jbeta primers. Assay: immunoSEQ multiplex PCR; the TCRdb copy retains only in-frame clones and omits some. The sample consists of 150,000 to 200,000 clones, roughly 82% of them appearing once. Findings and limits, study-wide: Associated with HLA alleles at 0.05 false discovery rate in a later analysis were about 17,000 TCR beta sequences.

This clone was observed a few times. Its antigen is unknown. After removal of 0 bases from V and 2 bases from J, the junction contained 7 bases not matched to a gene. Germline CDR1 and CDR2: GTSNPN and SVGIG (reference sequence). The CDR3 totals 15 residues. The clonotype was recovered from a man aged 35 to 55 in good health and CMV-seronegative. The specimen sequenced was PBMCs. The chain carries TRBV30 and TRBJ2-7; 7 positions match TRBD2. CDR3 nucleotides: TGTGCCTGGAGTGTACAGGTGGGAGGGCCCTACGAGCAGTACTTC. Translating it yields CAWSVQVGGPYEQYF.